A single sample is the source of the 12 T cell receptor beta chains below, sequenced in a study of persistence of HIV-infected CD4 T cells. Sequencing used immunoSEQ version 4 in survey mode. Here immunoSEQ multiplex PCR was the method, and the copy in TCRdb shows in-frame clones only, minus some. This sample yields 40,000 to 55,000 clones, of which 75% to 85% are seen a single time; 3% belongs to the top ten. Cells were stimulated with CMV-infected fibroblast lysates at roughly 10 ug/mL. CD40L-negative CD69-negative CD45RO-high memory CD4+ T cells were sorted as populations depleted of antigen-responding cells. For these TCRs, the target antigens are not known. The material was CD4+ T cells sorted from PBMCs after roughly 18-hour stimulation, obtained from a patient who received antiretroviral therapy. These receptors originate from an adult man with HIV who was CMV-seropositive.

Comments on this clone: A read error may account for a junction end that differs from germline. This chain uses TRBV4-3 with TRBJ2-7, with D maybe TRBD1 (5 bases). The germline gives CDR1 LGHNA, CDR2 YSLEER. CDR3 length: 14 residues. CDR3 in amino acids: CTSSLGQETYEQYF. The CDR3 region has the DNA TGCACCAGCAGTTTGGGGCAGGAGACCTACGAGCAGTACTTC.

The V and J genes are TRBV7-9 and TRBJ1-2; D is ambiguous. Germline CDR1 SEHNR, CDR2 FQNEAQ (reference sequence). The length of the CDR3 is 12 residues. V shed 4 bases and J shed 7 bases, with 10 bases lying between them. The CDR3 region has the DNA TGTGCCAGCAGCTCCCGATGGGGTGGCTACACCTTC. It encodes CASSSRWGGYTF.

This clone showed up just once. This chain connects TRBV7-6 to TRBJ1-1; perhaps TRBD1 as D (6 bases). The germline V gene has CDR1 SGHVS and CDR2 FNYEAQ. V shed 4 bases and J shed 1 base, with 13 bases lying between them. CDR3 length: 15 residues. As DNA, the CDR3 is TGTGCCAGCAGCTCCGGAGGGGGGTCGAACACTGAAGCTTTCTTT. This translates into CASSSGGGSNTEAFF.

This clone was picked up a small number of times. The rearrangement uses TRBV30 and TRBJ1-2; tentative D call: TRBD1 (5 bases). The length of the CDR3 is 13 residues. Germline loops: CDR1 GTSNPN, CDR2 SVGIG (reference sequence). V was cut by 2 bases and J by 4 bases, with 11 bases left in between. CDR3 residues: CAWSFGTGYGYTF. The CDR3 nucleotides are TGTGCCTGGAGTTTCGGGACTGGCTATGGCTACACCTTC.

This clone turned up a few times. The genes are TRBV7-2 and TRBJ2-3, with D maybe TRBD1 (5 bases). The V and J ends lost 5 bases and 0 bases respectively, with 9 bases between them. Germline loops: CDR1 SGHTA, CDR2 FQGNSA. This CDR3 contains 14 residues. The CDR3, as DNA: TGTGCCAGCAGCGACAGTTTAAGCACAGATACGCAGTATTTT. It yields the protein CASSDSLSTDTQYF.

This clone has only one observation. The chain couples TRBV10-3 to TRBJ1-1, with a possible D match to TRBD1 (5 bases). Germline assignment: CDR1 ENHRY and CDR2 SYGVKD. This CDR3 has 16 residues. The V gene lost 5 bases and the J gene lost 1 base, with 17 bases spanning the gap. The CDR3 sequence is CAISLSGTGGNTEAFF. The CDR3, as DNA: TGTGCCATCAGTTTGTCCGGGACGGGGGGGAACACTGAAGCTTTCTTT.

The J gene is TRBJ2-1, the V gene TRBV10-3, with 10 positions matching TRBD2. CDR1 is ENHRY, CDR2 SYGVKD, per germline. The CDR3 has 16 amino acids. V was clipped by 8 bases and J by 7 bases; unmatched bases: 14. In DNA form, the CDR3 reads TGTGCCATCGGGCGCTCGGAGCGGGGGGGGTGGAATGAGCAGTTCTTC. Its translation is CAIGRSERGGWNEQFF.

This clone has more than one count but fewer than ten. The chain combines TRBV5-8 with TRBJ1-1; the match to TRBD1 covers 7 bases. The CDR3 is made up of 14 amino acids. Trimming took 4 bases from V and 7 from J; bases not matched to a gene: 10. The germline CDR1 and CDR2 sequences are SGHTS and YDEGEE. This CDR3 is CASSRNGQVLEAFF. The CDR3 bases are TGTGCCAGCAGCCGTAATGGACAGGTACTTGAAGCTTTCTTT. The whole variable domain, remainder taken from reference TRBV5-8 and TRBJ1-1, is EAGVTQSPTHLIKTRGQQATLRCSPISGHTSVYWYQQALGLGLQFLLWYDEGEERNRGNFPPRFSGRQFPNYSSELNVNALELEDSALYLCASSRNGQVLEAFFGQGTRLTVV.

The rearrangement joins TRBV4-3 to TRBJ1-3, with D hard to call. The V end was cut by 1 base, the J end by 1 base, with 11 bases between. In germline, CDR1 is LGHNA, CDR2 YSLEER. The CDR3 consists of 16 residues. Here the CDR3 DNA reads TGCGCCAGCAGCCAAGGTTTGGGATATTCTGGAAACACCATATATTTT. Translated, it gives CASSQGLGYSGNTIYF.

The rearrangement uses TRBV4-2 and TRBJ1-5; D remains unclear. V lost 0 bases and J 6 bases, leaving 21 bases between the germline ends. The CDR3 has 18 amino acids. Germline assignment: CDR1 LGHNA and CDR2 YNFKEQ. The CDR3: CASSQDDKVSAGSQPQHF. The DNA for the CDR3 is TGTGCCAGCAGCCAAGATGATAAGGTGTCAGCGGGTAGTCAGCCCCAGCATTTT.

The CDR3 DNA follows: TGTGCCAGTAGCCTACTCACAGGTTACAATCAGCCCCAGCATTTT. Amino acids: CASSLLTGYNQPQHF. The chain joins TRBV19 to TRBJ1-5; a possible D gene is TRBD1 (5 bases). CDR3 length: 15 residues. V lost 6 bases and J 3 bases, leaving 15 bases between the germline ends. Germline V gene sequence: CDR1 LNHDA, CDR2 SQIVND (reference sequence).

CDR3 residues: CASSEGRVYGYTF. The DNA of the CDR3 is TGTGCCAGCAGTGAAGGCAGGGTCTATGGCTACACCTTC. The chain combines TRBV2 with TRBJ1-2, with D perhaps TRBD1 (5 bases). There are 13 residues in the CDR3. V lost 1 base and J lost 4, with 7 bases in between. Germline V CDR1 and CDR2: SNHLY, FYNNEI.